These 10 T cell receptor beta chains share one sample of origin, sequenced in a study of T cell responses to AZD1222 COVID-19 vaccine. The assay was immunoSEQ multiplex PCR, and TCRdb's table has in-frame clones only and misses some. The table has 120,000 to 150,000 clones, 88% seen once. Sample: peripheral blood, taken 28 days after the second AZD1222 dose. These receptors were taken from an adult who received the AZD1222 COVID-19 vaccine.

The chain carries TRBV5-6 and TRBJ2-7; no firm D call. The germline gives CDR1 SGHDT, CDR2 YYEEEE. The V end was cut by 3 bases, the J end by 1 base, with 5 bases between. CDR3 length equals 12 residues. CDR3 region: CASSSRSYEQYF. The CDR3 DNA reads TGTGCCAGCAGCTCCCGGTCCTACGAGCAGTACTTC.

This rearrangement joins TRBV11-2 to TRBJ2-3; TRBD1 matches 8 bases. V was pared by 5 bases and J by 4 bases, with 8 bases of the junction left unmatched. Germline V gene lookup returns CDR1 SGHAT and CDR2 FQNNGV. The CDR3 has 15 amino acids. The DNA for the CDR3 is TGTGCCAGCAGCAACGGACAGGGAGGTTCAGATACGCAGTATTTT. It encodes CASSNGQGGSDTQYF. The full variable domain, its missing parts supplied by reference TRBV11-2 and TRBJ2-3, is EAGVAQSPRYKIIEKRQSVAFWCNPISGHATLYWYQQILGQGPKLLIQFQNNGVVDDSQLPKDRFSAERLKGVDSTLKIQPAKLEDSAVYLCASSNGQGGSDTQYFGPGTRLTVL.

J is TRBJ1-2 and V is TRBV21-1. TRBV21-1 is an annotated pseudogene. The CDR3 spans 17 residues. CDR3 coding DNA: TGTGCCAGCAGCCGGGGGCCCTGGACAGATCAAGATAGTGGCTACACCTTC. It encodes CASSRGPWTDQDSGYTF.

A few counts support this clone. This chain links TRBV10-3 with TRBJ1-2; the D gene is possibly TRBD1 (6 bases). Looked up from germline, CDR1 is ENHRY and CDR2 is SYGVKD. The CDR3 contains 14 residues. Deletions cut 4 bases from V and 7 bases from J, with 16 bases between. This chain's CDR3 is CAISGRTQGGGYTF. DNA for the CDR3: TGTGCCATCAGTGGCCGAACACAGGGAGGTGGCTACACCTTC.

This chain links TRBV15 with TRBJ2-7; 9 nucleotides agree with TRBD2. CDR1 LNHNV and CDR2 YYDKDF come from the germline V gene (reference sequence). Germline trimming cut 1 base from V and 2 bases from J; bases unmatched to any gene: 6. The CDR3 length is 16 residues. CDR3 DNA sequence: TGTGCCACCAGCAGAGCTCAAGCGGGGGGAACCTACGAGCAGTACTTC. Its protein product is CATSRAQAGGTYEQYF.

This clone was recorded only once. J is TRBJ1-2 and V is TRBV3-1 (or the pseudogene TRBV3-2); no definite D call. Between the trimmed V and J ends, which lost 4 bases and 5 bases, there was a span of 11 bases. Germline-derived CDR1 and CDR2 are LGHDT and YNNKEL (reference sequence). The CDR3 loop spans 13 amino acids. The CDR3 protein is CASSLRASYGYTF. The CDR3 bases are TGTGCCAGCAGCCTAAGGGCATCATATGGCTACACCTTC.

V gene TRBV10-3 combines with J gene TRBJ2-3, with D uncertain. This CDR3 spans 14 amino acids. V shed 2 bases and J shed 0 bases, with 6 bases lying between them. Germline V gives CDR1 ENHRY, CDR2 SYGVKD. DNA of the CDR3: TGTGCCATCAGTGAGCAGGTCAGCACAGATACGCAGTATTTT. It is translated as CAISEQVSTDTQYF.

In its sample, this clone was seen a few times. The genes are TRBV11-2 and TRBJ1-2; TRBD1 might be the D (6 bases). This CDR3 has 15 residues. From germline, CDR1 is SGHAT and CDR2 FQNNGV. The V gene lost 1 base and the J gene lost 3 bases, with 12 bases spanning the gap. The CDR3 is CASSLGAGVHYGYTF. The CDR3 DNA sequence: TGTGCCAGCAGCTTAGGGGCAGGGGTTCACTATGGCTACACCTTC.

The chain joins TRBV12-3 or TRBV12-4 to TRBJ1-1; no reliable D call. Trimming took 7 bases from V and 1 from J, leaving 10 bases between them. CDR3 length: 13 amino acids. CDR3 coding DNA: TGTGCCAGCACCTCACAGACGAACACTGAAGCTTTCTTT. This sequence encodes CASTSQTNTEAFF.

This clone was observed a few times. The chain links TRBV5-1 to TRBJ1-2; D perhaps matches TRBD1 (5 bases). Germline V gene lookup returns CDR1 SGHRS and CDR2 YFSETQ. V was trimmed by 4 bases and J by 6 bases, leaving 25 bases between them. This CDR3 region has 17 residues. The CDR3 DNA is TGCGCCAGCAGCCCGAGATTAGGGACGGGACGGCTAAATGGCTACACCTTC. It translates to CASSPRLGTGRLNGYTF. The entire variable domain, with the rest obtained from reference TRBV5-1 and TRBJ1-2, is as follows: KAGVTQTPRYLIKTRGQQVTLSCSPISGHRSVSWYQQTPGQGLQFLFEYFSETQRNKGNFPGRFSGRQFSNSRSEMNVSTLELGDSALYLCASSPRLGTGRLNGYTFGSGTRLTVV.